This is a list of T cell receptor beta chains from one sample in a study of identical twins. TCRdb reanalysed the 5' RACE reads using MiXCR and keeps one entry per CDR3 protein. The table records roughly 720,000 distinct CDR3 sequences, roughly 18% of them present only once. The same sample was also used in a study of T cells expressing NK-cell markers.

The source material was PBMCs. These TCRs come from a woman between 18 and 30 years old in good health. Both conserved end residues are part of each CDR3. Fields, in order: V gene, J gene, D gene, CDR3 length, clone size, CDR3 protein, CDR3 DNA. D genes are given only for firm matches. The listing skips clone size in some rows; elsewhere it reads once, few, many or a size class.

TRBV7-9	TRBJ2-5	NA	12	NA	CASSLNLGAQYF	TGTGCCAGCAGCTTAAATCTAGGGGCCCAGTACTTC
TRBV29-1	TRBJ1-1	TRBD1	14	many	CSVGRGLMNTEAFF	TGCAGCGTAGGAAGGGGGCTTATGAACACTGAAGCTTTCTTT
TRBV7-2	TRBJ2-7	TRBD2	13	many	CASSRGVSYEQYF	TGTGCCAGCAGCCGGGGGGTCTCCTACGAGCAGTACTTC
TRBV30	TRBJ2-7	TRBD1	12	few	CAWKGGHYEQYF	TGTGCCTGGAAAGGGGGCCACTACGAGCAGTACTTC
TRBV5-1	TRBJ2-1	TRBD1	16	few	CASSLGGTGVYNEQFF	TGCGCCAGCAGCTTAGGGGGGACAGGGGTCTACAATGAGCAGTTCTTC
TRBV27	TRBJ2-1	NA	14	few	CASSLDYANNEQFF	TGTGCCAGCAGTTTGGACTACGCTAACAATGAGCAGTTCTTC
TRBV20-1	TRBJ2-5	NA	13	few	CSARCRDQETQYF	TGCAGTGCTAGGTGCCGTGACCAAGAGACCCAGTACTTC
TRBV5-1	TRBJ2-7	NA	13	NA	CASTAGGGYEQYF	TGCGCCAGCACGGCAGGGGGGGGCTACGAGCAGTACTTC
TRBV7-2	TRBJ2-1	NA	15	few	CASSFPLGLGHEQFF	TGTGCCAGCAGCTTCCCCCTAGGCCTAGGCCATGAGCAGTTCTTC
TRBV6-5	TRBJ2-7	TRBD1	15	few	CASSYSRTGLWEQYF	TGTGCCAGCAGTTACTCGAGGACAGGGTTGTGGGAGCAGTACTTC
TRBV4-3	TRBJ1-4	NA	16	few	CASSQGDRGRGEKLFF	TGCGCCAGCAGCCAAGGAGACCGGGGGAGAGGTGAAAAACTGTTTTTT
TRBV25-1	TRBJ2-4	TRBD2	18	few	CASSETRGSGGSKNIQYF	TGTGCCAGCAGTGAAACCCGGGGCAGCGGGGGATCCAAAAACATTCAGTACTTC
TRBV5-1	TRBJ2-5	NA	14	few	CASSPKQVEETQYF	TGCGCCAGCAGCCCCAAGCAGGTGGAAGAGACCCAGTACTTC
TRBV28	TRBJ2-3	TRBD2	14	NA	CASSSGRYTDTQYF	TGTGCCAGCAGTAGCGGGAGGTACACAGATACGCAGTATTTT
TRBV5-1	TRBJ2-7	NA	14	NA	CASSSTGLGGEQYF	TGCGCCAGCAGCTCGACCGGCCTCGGGGGCGAGCAGTACTTC
TRBV6-1	TRBJ1-1	NA	16	NA	CASTIKGSAGTSEAFF	TGTGCCAGCACCATTAAAGGGTCCGCCGGAACATCTGAAGCTTTCTTT
TRBV5-1	TRBJ2-7	TRBD1	16	NA	CASSPQGQKLGYEQYF	TGCGCCAGCAGCCCCCAGGGACAGAAACTCGGGTACGAGCAGTACTTC
TRBV12-3/TRBV12-4	TRBJ1-1	NA	13	NA	CASSLARGTEAFF	TGTGCCAGCAGTTTAGCGCGGGGCACTGAAGCTTTCTTT
TRBV7-2	TRBJ2-7	NA	16	NA	CASSVPAAGPGNEQYF	TGTGCCAGCAGCGTACCCGCCGCGGGGCCAGGGAACGAGCAGTACTTC
TRBV10-3	TRBJ1-2	NA	13	few	CAIGGDSNYGYTF	TGTGCCATCGGGGGAGACAGTAACTATGGCTACACCTTC
TRBV12-3/TRBV12-4	TRBJ2-3	NA	17	NA	CASSPGSSPPHTDTQYF	TGTGCCAGCAGTCCGGGTTCCTCGCCCCCCCACACAGATACGCAGTATTTT
TRBV7-9	TRBJ2-5	TRBD2	16	NA	CASIQSGRGFQETQYF	TGTGCCAGCATTCAGTCAGGGAGGGGTTTTCAAGAGACCCAGTACTTC
TRBV7-8	TRBJ1-2	TRBD1	15	many	CASSLEIGTGSGYTF	TGTGCCAGCAGCTTAGAGATCGGGACAGGGAGTGGCTACACCTTC
TRBV6-2/TRBV6-3	TRBJ2-7	NA	13	few	CASSYGGGREQYF	TGTGCCAGCAGTTACGGAGGGGGGCGCGAGCAGTACTTC